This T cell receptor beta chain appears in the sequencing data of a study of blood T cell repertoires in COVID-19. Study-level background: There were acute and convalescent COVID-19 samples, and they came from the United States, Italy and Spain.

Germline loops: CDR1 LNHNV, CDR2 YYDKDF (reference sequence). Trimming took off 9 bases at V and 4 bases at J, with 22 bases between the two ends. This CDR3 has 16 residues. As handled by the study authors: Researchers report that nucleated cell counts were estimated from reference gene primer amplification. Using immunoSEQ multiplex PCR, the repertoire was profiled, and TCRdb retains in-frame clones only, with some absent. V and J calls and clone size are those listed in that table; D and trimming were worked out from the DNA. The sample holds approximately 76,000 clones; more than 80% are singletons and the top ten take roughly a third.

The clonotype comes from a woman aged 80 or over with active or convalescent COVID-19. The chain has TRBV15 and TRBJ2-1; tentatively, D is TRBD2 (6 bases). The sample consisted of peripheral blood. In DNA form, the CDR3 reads TGTGCCACTACCGGGACTCTGACCCTCCTATACAATGAGCAGTTCTTC. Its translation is CATTGTLTLLYNEQFF.